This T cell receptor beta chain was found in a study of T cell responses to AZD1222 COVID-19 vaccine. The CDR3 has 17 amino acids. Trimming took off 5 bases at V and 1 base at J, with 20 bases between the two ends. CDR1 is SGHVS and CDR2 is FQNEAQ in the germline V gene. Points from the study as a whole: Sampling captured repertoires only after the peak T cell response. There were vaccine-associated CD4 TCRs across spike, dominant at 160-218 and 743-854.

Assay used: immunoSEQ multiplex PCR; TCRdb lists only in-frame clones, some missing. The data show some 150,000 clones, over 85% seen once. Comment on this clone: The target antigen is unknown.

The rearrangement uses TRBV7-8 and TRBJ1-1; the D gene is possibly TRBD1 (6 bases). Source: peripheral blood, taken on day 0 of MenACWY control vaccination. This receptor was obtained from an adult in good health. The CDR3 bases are TGTGCCAGCAGCCCTAGGGGGGAGGGGAAATGGAACACTGAAGCTTTCTTT. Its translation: CASSPRGEGKWNTEAFF.